These 24 T cell receptor beta chains were all obtained from the same sample, sequenced in a study of blood T cell repertoires in COVID-19. Profiled with immunoSEQ multiplex PCR; TCRdb holds only in-frame clones, not every one. Counted here are over 200,000 clones, 70% to 90% occurring once; the ten biggest clones make up around 12%. Material for sequencing was peripheral blood. Receptors originate from a woman in her late teens or twenties who had recovered from COVID-19.

CDR3 in DNA: TGTGCCAGCAGCGCCCCGACTAGCGGGAGGGGGGGAAGCGGGGAGCTGTTTTTT. It encodes CASSAPTSGRGGSGELFF. This chain uses TRBV9 with TRBJ2-2; TRBD2 matches 14 bases. The trim removed 3 bases at V and 7 bases at J, leaving 11 bases unmatched. Germline V gene lookup returns CDR1 SGDLS and CDR2 YYNGEE. This CDR3 spans 18 amino acids.

CDR3 loop: CAITRAGATDTQYF. The CDR3 DNA reads as TGTGCCATCACCCGAGCGGGAGCAACAGATACGCAGTATTTT. The chain has TRBV10-3 and TRBJ2-3, with 8 nucleotides matching TRBD2. CDR3 length: 14 residues. Germline V gene data show CDR1 as ENHRY and CDR2 as SYGVKD. V was pared by 7 bases and J by 3 bases, with 6 bases of the junction left unmatched.

This clone was picked up one time. CDR3 loop: CASSHTGTGDYEQYF. In DNA form, the CDR3 reads TGTGCCAGCAGCCATACCGGGACAGGGGACTACGAGCAGTACTTC. The chain is built from TRBV5-6 and TRBJ2-7; 10 positions match TRBD1. Germline loops: CDR1 SGHDT, CDR2 YYEEEE. The CDR3 is made up of 15 amino acids. V trimming: 4 bases; J trimming: 3 bases; junction bases outside the gene matches: 7.

The J gene is TRBJ1-2, the V gene TRBV19, with 8 positions matching TRBD1. Unmatched junction bases numbered 13, after V lost 8 bases and J lost 8 bases. Per the germline V gene, CDR1 is LNHDA and CDR2 is SQIVND (reference sequence). The CDR3 has 14 amino acids. The CDR3 protein is CASSNIQGAGGYTF. The CDR3 nucleotides are TGTGCCAGTTCCAACATCCAGGGGGCGGGCGGCTACACCTTC.

This clone was seen a few times. The V gene is TRBV30, the J gene TRBJ1-5; D unclear. The ends were cut back, 2 bases at V and 4 bases at J, with 9 bases in the middle. Germline CDR1 is GTSNPN and CDR2 is SVGIG (reference sequence). The CDR3 is 13 residues long. CDR3 residues: CAWSSRRNQPQHF. In nucleotides, the CDR3 is TGTGCCTGGAGTAGCAGGCGAAATCAGCCCCAGCATTTT.

The genes are TRBV7-3 and TRBJ2-3; 8 bases agree with TRBD2. The CDR3 sequence is 16 residues long. CDR1 and CDR2 (germline): SGHTA, FQGTGA. After removal of 7 bases from V and 0 bases from J, the junction contained 9 bases not matched to a gene. CDR3 sequence reads: CASTPGGEVSTDTQYF. In DNA form, the CDR3 reads TGTGCCAGCACCCCCGGGGGGGAGGTTAGCACAGATACGCAGTATTTT.

The genes are TRBV11-1 and TRBJ1-1, with TRBD1 as a possible D gene (5 bases). Germline V gives CDR1 SGHAT, CDR2 FQDESV (reference sequence). The CDR3 spans 15 residues. V dropped 2 bases and J dropped 1 base, with 11 bases sitting between them. DNA of the CDR3: TGTGCCAGCAGCTTAAGGACATTGGAGAACACTGAAGCTTTCTTT. The encoded protein is CASSLRTLENTEAFF.

The rearrangement joins TRBV6-2 or TRBV6-3 to TRBJ1-6; D is uncertain. From germline, CDR1 is MNHEY and CDR2 SVGEGT. V was clipped by 5 bases and J by 6 bases, with 11 bases between them. The CDR3 spans 14 residues. In DNA form, the CDR3 reads TGTGCCAGCAGTCGAGGAGGACGTAATTCACCCCTCCACTTT. Protein product: CASSRGGRNSPLHF.

This clone was counted only a few times. The chain carries TRBV19 and TRBJ1-1; 7 bases are shared with TRBD1. Trimming cost V 3 bases and J 3 bases; bases outside gene matches: 7. CDR1 and CDR2 from the germline V gene are LNHDA and SQIVND (reference sequence). The CDR3 is made up of 15 amino acids. CDR3 in DNA: TGTGCCAGTAGTATGTCGACCAGGGGGGACACTGAAGCTTTCTTT. As protein: CASSMSTRGDTEAFF. The whole variable domain, remainder taken from reference TRBV19 and TRBJ1-1, is DGGITQSPKYLFRKEGQNVTLSCEQNLNHDAMYWYRQDPGQGLRLIYYSQIVNDFQKGDIAEGYSVSREKKESFPLTVTSAQKNPTAFYLCASSMSTRGDTEAFFGQGTRLTVV.

The chain couples TRBV6-5 to TRBJ1-2; 11 positions agree with TRBD1. The CDR3 sequence is 14 residues long. The V and J ends lost 6 bases and 7 bases, in that order; junction bases with no gene match: 7. Germline loops: CDR1 MNHEY, CDR2 SVGAGI. CDR3 in amino acids: CASRGTGTGGGYTF. The CDR3 nucleotides read TGTGCCAGCAGAGGAACCGGGACAGGGGGTGGCTACACCTTC.

V and J are TRBV19 and TRBJ1-3; tentatively, D is TRBD1 (5 bases). V gave up 5 bases and J gave up 7 bases, with 15 bases separating them. The CDR3 length is 14 residues. Germline CDR1 LNHDA, CDR2 SQIVND (reference sequence). The CDR3 is CASSQPGVGNTIYF. The CDR3 nucleotides read TGTGCCAGTAGTCAACCGGGGGTCGGCAACACCATATATTTT. The variable domain in full, with the rest retrieved from reference TRBV19 and TRBJ1-3, is DGGITQSPKYLFRKEGQNVTLSCEQNLNHDAMYWYRQDPGQGLRLIYYSQIVNDFQKGDIAEGYSVSREKKESFPLTVTSAQKNPTAFYLCASSQPGVGNTIYFGEGSWLTVV.

This clone was seen more than once but under ten times. The chain joins TRBV29-1 to TRBJ1-1; maybe TRBD1 (6 bases). The V and J ends lost 4 bases and 7 bases respectively, with 16 bases between them. CDR1 is SQVTM, CDR2 ANQGSEA, per germline. The CDR3 covers 13 residues. CDR3 DNA sequence: TGCAGCGTTGGGAACCGGGGACACCGTGAAGCTTTCTTT. Protein product: CSVGNRGHREAFF.

This clone was counted between two and nine times. The chain couples TRBV29-1 to TRBJ1-2; 8 positions match TRBD1. CDR1 and CDR2 (germline): SQVTM, ANQGSEA. V shed 3 bases, J shed 2 bases, and the junction held 2 bases outside the gene matches. The CDR3 runs 13 residues. The CDR3 nucleotides read TGCAGCGTTGAGGACAGGGTGAACTATGGCTACACCTTC. Its protein is CSVEDRVNYGYTF. Full variable domain (remainder filled in from reference TRBV29-1 and TRBJ1-2): SAVISQKPSRDICQRGTSLTIQCQVDSQVTMMFWYRQQPGQSLTLIATANQGSEATYESGFVIDKFPISRPNLTFSTLTVSNMSPEDSSIYLCSVEDRVNYGYTFGSGTRLTVV.

This clone was counted between two and nine times. This sequence joins TRBV2 and TRBJ1-1, with unresolved D. V dropped 6 bases and J dropped 0 bases, with 5 bases sitting between them. The CDR3 has 12 residues. The germline gives CDR1 SNHLY, CDR2 FYNNEI. The CDR3 spells CASREVNTEAFF. The CDR3 coding sequence is TGTGCCAGCAGAGAGGTGAACACTGAAGCTTTCTTT. The full variable domain, with the rest looked up from reference TRBV2 and TRBJ1-1, is EPEVTQTPSHQVTQMGQEVILRCVPISNHLYFYWYRQILGQKVEFLVSFYNNEISEKSEIFDDQFSVERPDGSNFTLKIRSTKLEDSAMYFCASREVNTEAFFGQGTRLTVV.

As DNA, the CDR3 is TGTGCCAGCAGCTCCGGGACTAGCGGACCCTACGCGAACACCGGGGAGCTGTTTTTT. Protein product: CASSSGTSGPYANTGELFF. The rearrangement links TRBV11-2 to TRBJ2-2; 11 nucleotides align to TRBD2. Trimming at V came to 4 bases and at J to 0 bases, leaving 10 bases not matched to a gene. Germline V gives CDR1 SGHAT, CDR2 FQNNGV. The CDR3 is 19 residues long.

V gene TRBV19 combines with J gene TRBJ2-1; 11 nucleotides line up with TRBD2. The germline CDR1 and CDR2 sequences are LNHDA and SQIVND (reference sequence). Losses at the gene ends were 5 bases for V and 4 bases for J; bases not matched to a gene: 10. This CDR3 has 17 residues. The CDR3 reads CASSPQTGTSGYNEQFF. DNA of the CDR3: TGTGCCAGTAGTCCCCAAACCGGGACTAGCGGATACAATGAGCAGTTCTTC.

This rearrangement joins TRBV11-2 to TRBJ2-3, with 9 bases that match TRBD2. From germline, CDR1 is SGHAT and CDR2 FQNNGV. Trimming cost V 0 bases and J 2 bases; bases outside gene matches: 3. The CDR3 runs 16 residues. DNA of the CDR3: TGTGCCAGCAGCTTAGATCTAGCGGGGACCACAGATACGCAGTATTTT. Residues: CASSLDLAGTTDTQYF. Using reference TRBV11-2 and TRBJ2-3 for the parts outside the CDR3, the full variable domain is EAGVAQSPRYKIIEKRQSVAFWCNPISGHATLYWYQQILGQGPKLLIQFQNNGVVDDSQLPKDRFSAERLKGVDSTLKIQPAKLEDSAVYLCASSLDLAGTTDTQYFGPGTRLTVL.

The rearrangement links TRBV4-1 to TRBJ2-6; 7 bases agree with TRBD2. The V gene's germline CDR1 is MGHRA and CDR2 YSYEKL. The CDR3 loop spans 16 amino acids. V shed 0 bases, J shed 2 bases, and the junction held 1 base outside the gene matches. The CDR3 DNA sequence: TGCGCCAGCAGCCAAGAGCGGGGGACTGGGGCCAACGTCCTGACTTTC. This encodes CASSQERGTGANVLTF.

A remark on this clone: The junction departs from the called germline gene at one end, perhaps through a read error. The chain uses TRBV19 and TRBJ2-7, with a possible D match to TRBD2 (6 bases). Germline V gene sequence: CDR1 LNHDA, CDR2 SQIVND (reference sequence). The CDR3 totals 14 residues. The CDR3 protein is CASSIAGASFEQYF. The CDR3 nucleotides read TGTGCCAGTAGTATAGCGGGAGCTTCCTTCGAGCAGTACTTC.

The rearrangement links TRBV12-5 to TRBJ2-1; 11 bases match TRBD2. The CDR3 runs 16 residues. CDR1 and CDR2 (germline): LGHNT, FRNRAP. V was clipped by 4 bases and J by 8 bases; unmatched bases: 10. CDR3 sequence (DNA): TGTGCTAGTGGTTCCCTGACTAGCGGGGCCTCCGATGAGCAGTTCTTC. Protein sequence: CASGSLTSGASDEQFF.

The chain combines TRBV19 with TRBJ1-1, with D possibly matching TRBD1 (5 bases). V shed 2 bases and J shed 6 bases, with 10 bases lying between them. Germline assignment: CDR1 LNHDA and CDR2 SQIVND (reference sequence). The CDR3 runs to 13 residues. The CDR3 DNA reads as TGTGCCAGTAGTATACAGGGTAGGCCTGAAGCTTTCTTT. Protein sequence: CASSIQGRPEAFF.

The chain has TRBV19 and TRBJ1-1; TRBD1 might be the D (5 bases). Germline CDR1 and CDR2: LNHDA and SQIVND (reference sequence). Deletions cut 7 bases from V and 3 bases from J, with 15 bases between. The CDR3 contains 14 residues. The CDR3 DNA is TGTGCCAGTACCGCCCTACGGGGGTACACTGAAGCTTTCTTT. Protein product: CASTALRGYTEAFF.

The DNA of the CDR3 is TGTGCCAGTAGCCTAGCGGAAAGCTCCTACGAGCAGTACTTC. Its protein is CASSLAESSYEQYF. This chain links TRBV19 with TRBJ2-7; 7 bases line up with TRBD2. The germline CDR1 and CDR2 sequences are LNHDA and SQIVND (reference sequence). The CDR3 has 14 residues. J was trimmed by 0 bases and V by 6 bases; bases with no gene match: 5.

CDR3 sequence: CASSVTGTGVIYGYTF. As DNA, the CDR3 is TGTGCCAGTAGCGTCACCGGGACAGGGGTTATCTATGGCTACACCTTC. The chain uses TRBV19 and TRBJ1-2; TRBD1 matches at 10 bases. CDR1 LNHDA and CDR2 SQIVND come from the germline V gene (reference sequence). The trim removed 6 bases at V and 4 bases at J, leaving 11 bases unmatched. CDR3 length: 16 amino acids.